This T cell receptor beta chain came from a study of blood T cell repertoires in COVID-19. Study at large: Nucleic acid was either cDNA or gDNA, and it came from T cells, B-cell-depleted T cells, or PBMCs.

Trimming took 9 bases from V and 1 from J; bases not matched to a gene: 8. Germline V lookup: CDR1 MNHEY, CDR2 SVGAGI. CDR3 size: 14 residues. This clone was found a few times. In the authors' workflow: Amplification of reference gene primers provided the estimated nucleated cell counts. Method: immunoSEQ multiplex PCR; TCRdb's copy keeps in-frame clones and lacks some. V and J calls and clone size are copied from that table; D and trimming were computed from the DNA. The sample holds roughly 53,000 clones, about 80% seen once. This sequence was found in a human donor in a cohort sampled during active COVID-19. The sequencing sample was made of peripheral blood. The chain carries TRBV6-5 and TRBJ1-2, with TRBD1 matching over 7 bases. CDR3 amino acids: CASRAWDSNYGYTF. The CDR3 DNA is TGTGCCAGTAGAGCCTGGGACAGTAACTATGGCTACACCTTC.